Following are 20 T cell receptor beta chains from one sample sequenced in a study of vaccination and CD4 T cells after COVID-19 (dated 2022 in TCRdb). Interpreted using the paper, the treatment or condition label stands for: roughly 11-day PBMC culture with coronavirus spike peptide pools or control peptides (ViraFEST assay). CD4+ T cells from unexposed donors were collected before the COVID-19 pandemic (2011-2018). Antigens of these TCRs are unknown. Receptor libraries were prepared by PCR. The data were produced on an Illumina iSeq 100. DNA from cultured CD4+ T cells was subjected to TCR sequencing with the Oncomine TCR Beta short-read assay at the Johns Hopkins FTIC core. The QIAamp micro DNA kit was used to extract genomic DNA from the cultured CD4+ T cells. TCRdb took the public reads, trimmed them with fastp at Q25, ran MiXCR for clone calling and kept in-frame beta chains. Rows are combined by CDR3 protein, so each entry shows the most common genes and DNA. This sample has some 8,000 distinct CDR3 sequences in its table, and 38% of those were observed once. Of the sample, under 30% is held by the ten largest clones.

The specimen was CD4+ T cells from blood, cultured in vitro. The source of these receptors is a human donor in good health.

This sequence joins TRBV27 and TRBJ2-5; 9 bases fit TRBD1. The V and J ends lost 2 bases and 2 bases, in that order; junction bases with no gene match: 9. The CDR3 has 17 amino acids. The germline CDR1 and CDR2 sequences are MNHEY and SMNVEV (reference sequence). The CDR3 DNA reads TGTGCCAGCAGTTTAGCCGGGACAGGGTTCGAGCAAGAGACCCAGTACTTC. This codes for CASSLAGTGFEQETQYF.

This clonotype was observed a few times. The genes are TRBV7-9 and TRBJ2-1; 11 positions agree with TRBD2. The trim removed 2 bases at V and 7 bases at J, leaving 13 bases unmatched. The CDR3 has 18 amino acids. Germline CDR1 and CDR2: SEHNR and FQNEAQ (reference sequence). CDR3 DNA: TGTGCCAGCAGCTTACCTCCCCGACTAGCGGGGAGTATGAATGAGCAGTTCTTC. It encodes CASSLPPRLAGSMNEQFF. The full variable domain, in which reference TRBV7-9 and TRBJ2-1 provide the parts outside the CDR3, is DTGVSQNPRHKITKRGQNVTFRCDPISEHNRLYWYRQTLGQGPEFLTYFQNEAQLEKSRLLSDRFSAERPKGSFSTLEIQRTEQGDSAMYLCASSLPPRLAGSMNEQFFGPGTRLTVL.

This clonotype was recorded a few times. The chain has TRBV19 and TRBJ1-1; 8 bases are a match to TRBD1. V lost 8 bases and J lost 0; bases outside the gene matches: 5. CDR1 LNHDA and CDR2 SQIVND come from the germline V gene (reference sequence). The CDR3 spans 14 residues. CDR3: CASWDRSLNTEAFF. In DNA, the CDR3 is TGTGCCAGTTGGGACAGGAGTCTGAACACTGAAGCTTTCTTT.

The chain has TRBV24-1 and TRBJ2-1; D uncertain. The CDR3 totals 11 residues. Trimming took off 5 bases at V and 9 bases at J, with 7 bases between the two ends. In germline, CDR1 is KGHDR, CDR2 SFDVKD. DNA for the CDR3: TGTGCCACCAGTGTCCTGAGTGAGCAGTTCTTC. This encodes CATSVLSEQFF.

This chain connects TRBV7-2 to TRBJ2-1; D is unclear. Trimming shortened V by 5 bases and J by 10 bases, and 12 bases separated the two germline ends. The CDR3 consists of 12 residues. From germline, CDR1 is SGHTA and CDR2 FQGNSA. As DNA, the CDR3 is TGTGCCAGCAGCCCCGGGCGTCGGGAGCAGTTCTTC. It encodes CASSPGRREQFF.

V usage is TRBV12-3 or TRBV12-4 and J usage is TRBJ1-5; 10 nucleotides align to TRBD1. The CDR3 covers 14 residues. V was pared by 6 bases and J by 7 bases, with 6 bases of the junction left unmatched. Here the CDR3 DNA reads TGTGCCAGCAGAGGACAGGGGGACGGGCAGCCCCAGCATTTT. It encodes CASRGQGDGQPQHF.

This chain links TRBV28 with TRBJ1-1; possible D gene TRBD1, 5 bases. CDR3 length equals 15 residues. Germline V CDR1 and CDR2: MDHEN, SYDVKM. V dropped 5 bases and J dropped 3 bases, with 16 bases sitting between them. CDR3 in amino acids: CASSATWGPHTEAFF. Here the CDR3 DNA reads TGTGCCAGCAGTGCCACCTGGGGACCTCACACTGAAGCTTTCTTT.

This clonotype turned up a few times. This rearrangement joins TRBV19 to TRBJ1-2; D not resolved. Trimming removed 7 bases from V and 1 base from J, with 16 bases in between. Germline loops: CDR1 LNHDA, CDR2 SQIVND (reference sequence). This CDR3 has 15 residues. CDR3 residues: CASTSGGRNNYGYTF. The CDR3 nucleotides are TGTGCCAGTACCTCAGGTGGGAGGAATAACTATGGCTACACCTTC.

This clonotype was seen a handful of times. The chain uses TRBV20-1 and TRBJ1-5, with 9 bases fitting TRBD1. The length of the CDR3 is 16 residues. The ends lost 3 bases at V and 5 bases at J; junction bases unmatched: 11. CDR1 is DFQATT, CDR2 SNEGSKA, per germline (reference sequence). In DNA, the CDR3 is TGCAGTGCTAGGGATGGACAGGGGAACATCGATCAGCCCCAGCATTTT. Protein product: CSARDGQGNIDQPQHF.

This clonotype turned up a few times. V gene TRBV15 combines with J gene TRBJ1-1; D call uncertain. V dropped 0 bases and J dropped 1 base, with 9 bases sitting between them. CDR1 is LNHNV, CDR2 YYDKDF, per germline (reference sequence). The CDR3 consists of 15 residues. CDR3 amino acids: CATSRERWTNTEAFF. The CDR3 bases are TGTGCCACCAGCAGAGAACGGTGGACGAACACTGAAGCTTTCTTT.

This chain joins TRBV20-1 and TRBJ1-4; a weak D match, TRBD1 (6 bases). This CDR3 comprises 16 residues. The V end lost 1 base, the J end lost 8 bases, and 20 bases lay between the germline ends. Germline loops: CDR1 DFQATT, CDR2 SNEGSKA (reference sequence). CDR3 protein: CSARGVTERDTEKLFF. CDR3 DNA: TGCAGTGCTAGAGGGGTAACGGAGCGGGACACCGAAAAACTGTTTTTT.

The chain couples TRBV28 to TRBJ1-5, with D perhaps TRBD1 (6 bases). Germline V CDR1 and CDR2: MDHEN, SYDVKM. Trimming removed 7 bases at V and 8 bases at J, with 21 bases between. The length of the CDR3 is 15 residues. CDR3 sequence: CASTDLQGLDEPQHF. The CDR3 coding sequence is TGTGCCAGCACCGATCTACAGGGTCTAGACGAGCCCCAGCATTTT.

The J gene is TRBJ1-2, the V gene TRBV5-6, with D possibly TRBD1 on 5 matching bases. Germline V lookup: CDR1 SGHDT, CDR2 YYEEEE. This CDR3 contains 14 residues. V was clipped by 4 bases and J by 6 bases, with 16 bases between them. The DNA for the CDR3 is TGTGCCAGCAGCCGTCGCACGGCAGGGAATGGCTACACCTTC. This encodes CASSRRTAGNGYTF.

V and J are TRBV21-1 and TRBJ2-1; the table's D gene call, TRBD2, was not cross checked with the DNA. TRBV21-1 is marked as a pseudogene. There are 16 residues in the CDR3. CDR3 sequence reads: CASRDSGRALYNEQFF. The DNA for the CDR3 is TGTGCCAGCCGGGACAGCGGGAGGGCCCTCTACAATGAGCAGTTCTTC.

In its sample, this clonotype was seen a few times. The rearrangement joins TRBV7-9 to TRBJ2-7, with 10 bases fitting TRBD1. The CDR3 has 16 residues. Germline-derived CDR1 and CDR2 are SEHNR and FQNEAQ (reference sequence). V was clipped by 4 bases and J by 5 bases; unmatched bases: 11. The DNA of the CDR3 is TGTGCCAGCAGCTCGCAATCCGGGACAGGGGCTCACGAGCAGTACTTC. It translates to CASSSQSGTGAHEQYF.

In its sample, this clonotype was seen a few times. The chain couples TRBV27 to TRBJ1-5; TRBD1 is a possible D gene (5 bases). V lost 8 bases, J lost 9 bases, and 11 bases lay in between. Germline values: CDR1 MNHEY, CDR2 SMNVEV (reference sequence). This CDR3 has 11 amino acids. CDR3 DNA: TGTGCCAGCCCTTCCGGGGGGCCCCAGCATTTT. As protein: CASPSGGPQHF.

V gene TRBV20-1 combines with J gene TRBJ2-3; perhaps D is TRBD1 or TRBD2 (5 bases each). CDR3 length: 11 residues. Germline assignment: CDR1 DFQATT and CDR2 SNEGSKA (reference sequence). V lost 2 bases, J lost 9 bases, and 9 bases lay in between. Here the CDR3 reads CSARIGDTQYF. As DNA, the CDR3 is TGCAGTGCTAGAATCGGGGACACGCAGTATTTT.

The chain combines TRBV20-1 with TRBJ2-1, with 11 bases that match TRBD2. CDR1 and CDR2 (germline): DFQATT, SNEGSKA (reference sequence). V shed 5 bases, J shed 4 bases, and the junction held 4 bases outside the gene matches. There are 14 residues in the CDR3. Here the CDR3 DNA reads TGCAGTGCTGCCGGGACTAGCGGTTACAATGAGCAGTTCTTC. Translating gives CSAAGTSGYNEQFF.

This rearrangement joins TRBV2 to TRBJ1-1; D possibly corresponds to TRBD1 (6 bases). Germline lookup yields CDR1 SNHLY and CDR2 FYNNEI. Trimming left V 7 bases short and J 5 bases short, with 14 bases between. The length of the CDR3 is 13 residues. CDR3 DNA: TGTGCCAGCAAACAACAGGGATTGACTGAAGCTTTCTTT. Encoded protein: CASKQQGLTEAFF.

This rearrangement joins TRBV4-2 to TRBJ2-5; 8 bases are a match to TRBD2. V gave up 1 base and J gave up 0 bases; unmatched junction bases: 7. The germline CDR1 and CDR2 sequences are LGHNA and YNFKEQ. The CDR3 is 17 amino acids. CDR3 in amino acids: CASSQVGSGTYQETQYF. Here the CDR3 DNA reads TGTGCCAGCAGCCAAGTAGGTAGCGGGACCTACCAAGAGACCCAGTACTTC.